A selection of T cell receptor beta chains follows, all from one sample in a study of glioma-infiltrating T cells. TCRdb independently ran MiXCR on the multiplex PCR reads; one entry per CDR3 protein. Here the sample spans around 350,000 distinct CDR3 sequences, about 40% being singletons. The source material was glioma tissue, nonneoplastic brain tissue, or PBMCs (not recorded which). Receptor source: a human donor with low-grade glioma or glioblastoma, undergoing nonglioma brain surgery, or in good health (not recorded which). Both conserved end residues are part of each CDR3. D genes are given only for firm matches. Clone size is stated in some rows and not others, as once, few, many or a class when expanded.

j_call v_call clone_size d_call cdr3_length cdr3_aa cdr3_nt
TRBJ1-5 TRBV7-2 - - 13 CASNDGTLEPQHF TGTGCCAGCAATGACGGAACCCTGGAGCCCCAGCATTTT
TRBJ2-7 TRBV28 - TRBD1 14 CATYPGQDPYEQYF TGTGCCACATATCCGGGACAGGACCCCTACGAGCAGTACTTC
TRBJ1-4 TRBV5-1 few - 14 CASSPEAANEKLFF TGCGCCAGCAGCCCGGAGGCAGCTAATGAAAAACTGTTTTTT
TRBJ2-1 TRBV28 - - 16 CASSLLGAHSYNEQFF TGTGCCAGCAGTTTATTGGGGGCTCACTCCTACAATGAGCAGTTCTTC
TRBJ2-3 TRBV7-6 - - 16 CASSTMWRTSTDTQYF TGTGCCAGCAGTACAATGTGGCGGACGAGCACAGATACGCAGTATTTT
TRBJ2-1 TRBV20-1 few TRBD2 19 CSARDPGGASGSSYNEQFF TGCAGTGCTAGAGATCCCGGGGGGGCTAGCGGGAGCTCCTACAATGAGCAGTTCTTC
TRBJ2-7 TRBV6-2/TRBV6-3 many TRBD1 16 CASSSVVGQGYDEQYF TGTGCCAGCAGTTCGGTAGTCGGACAGGGGTACGACGAGCAGTACTTC
TRBJ1-3 TRBV6-1 - - 16 CASSRDMEISGNTIYF TGTGCCAGCAGTAGGGACATGGAAATCTCTGGAAACACCATATATTTT
TRBJ2-7 TRBV20-1 few - 14 CSARGWQQTYEQYF TGCAGTGCTAGAGGATGGCAACAGACCTACGAGCAGTACTTC
TRBJ1-1 TRBV2 - - 12 CASSVMYTEAFF TGTGCCAGCAGTGTTATGTACACTGAAGCTTTCTTT
TRBJ2-7 TRBV27 many - 15 CASSLLTGGPYEQYF TGTGCCAGCAGTTTATTAACAGGCGGCCCCTACGAGCAGTACTTC
TRBJ2-7 TRBV4-1 - TRBD2 15 CASTQTEGRAYEQYF TGCGCCAGCACCCAGACGGAGGGGAGGGCCTACGAGCAGTACTTC
TRBJ1-6 TRBV4-2 once - 15 CASSQEGSLNSPLHF TGTGCCAGCAGCCAAGAAGGCAGCCTTAATTCACCCCTCCACTTT
TRBJ2-3 TRBV27 - - 14 CASSLIRKTDTQYF TGTGCCAGCAGTTTAATCAGGAAGACAGATACGCAGTATTTT
TRBJ2-1 TRBV30 - - 13 CAWSGMGYNEQFF TGTGCCTGGAGCGGGATGGGTTACAATGAGCAGTTCTTC
TRBJ1-1 TRBV7-2 - - 14 CASRAGTPSTEAFF TGTGCCAGCAGGGCGGGGACGCCTAGCACTGAAGCTTTCTTT
TRBJ1-2 TRBV2 - - 14 CASSEGRSNYGYTF TGTGCCAGCAGTGAAGGGCGATCTAACTATGGCTACACCTTC
TRBJ2-1 TRBV6-2/TRBV6-3 - - 16 CASSYYSAPPCNEQFF TGTGCCAGCAGTTACTACTCAGCTCCCCCCTGCAATGAGCAGTTCTTC
TRBJ2-2 TRBV28 - - 17 CASNPVGAGRGTGELFF TGTGCCAGCAATCCCGTGGGGGCAGGGCGCGGTACCGGGGAGCTGTTTTTT
TRBJ2-1 TRBV6-1 - TRBD2 17 CASSILAGVRRDNEQFF TGTGCCAGCAGCATACTAGCGGGAGTTAGGAGAGACAATGAGCAGTTCTTC
TRBJ2-5 TRBV20-1 many TRBD2 16 CSARVFGGGPFETQYF TGCAGTGCTAGAGTGTTTGGGGGAGGGCCGTTTGAGACCCAGTACTTC
TRBJ1-6 TRBV20-1 once - 13 CSARRANGSPLHF TGCAGTGCTAGAAGAGCGAATGGTTCACCCCTCCACTTT
TRBJ2-3 TRBV5-6 - - 11 CASSFEDTQYF TGTGCCAGCAGCTTCGAGGATACGCAGTATTTT
TRBJ2-5 TRBV28 many - 14 CASSSGDTGETQYF TGTGCCAGCAGTTCTGGCGATACGGGAGAGACCCAGTACTTC
TRBJ2-7 TRBV20-1 - TRBD2 14 CSAQAGGPRNEQYF TGCAGTGCCCAAGCGGGAGGGCCCCGGAATGAGCAGTACTTC
TRBJ1-2 TRBV20-1 - - 14 CSAPADRTNYGYTF TGCAGTGCTCCCGCCGACAGAACTAACTATGGCTACACCTTC
TRBJ2-2 TRBV24-1 - TRBD2 15 CATSDGTSITGELFF TGTGCCACCAGTGACGGGACTAGCATCACCGGGGAGCTGTTTTTT
TRBJ1-3 TRBV7-2 - TRBD1 16 CASSLDRRLSGNTIYF TGTGCCAGCAGCTTGGACAGGAGGCTCTCTGGAAACACCATATATTTT
TRBJ2-7 TRBV5-5 - TRBD2 14 CASRRGLAVDEQYF TGTGCCAGCAGAAGAGGACTAGCGGTAGACGAGCAGTACTTC
TRBJ2-1 TRBV28 - TRBD1 15 CASSLSDRDYNEQFF TGTGCCAGCAGTTTATCGGACAGGGACTACAATGAGCAGTTCTTC
TRBJ2-1 TRBV6-1 few - 15 CASSVDIPSYNEQFF TGTGCCAGCAGTGTGGACATCCCCTCCTACAATGAGCAGTTCTTC
TRBJ2-5 TRBV7-3 - TRBD1 16 CASSTSTGGGQETQYF TGTGCCAGCAGCACTTCGACAGGGGGAGGTCAAGAGACCCAGTACTTC
TRBJ1-1 TRBV27 many - 11 CASSFSGVAFF TGTGCCAGCAGTTTTTCAGGGGTAGCTTTCTTT
TRBJ1-1 TRBV20-1 - - 15 CSARQGGSMNTEAFF TGCAGTGCTAGGCAAGGTGGCAGCATGAACACTGAAGCTTTCTTT
TRBJ2-7 TRBV5-4 - TRBD2 16 CASSPGLAGDSYEQYF TGTGCCAGCAGCCCCGGACTAGCGGGAGACTCCTACGAGCAGTACTTC
TRBJ2-7 TRBV7-2 - TRBD2 14 CASSAGTSLYEQYF TGTGCCAGCAGCGCAGGGACTAGTCTATACGAGCAGTACTTC